This T cell receptor beta chain came from a study of CD8+ T cells in alopecia areata. Study-level findings and limits: On tofacitinib, scalp and blood still held many of the expanded lesional clones.

This clone appeared once. Its target is unknown. Reverse transcribed after extraction, RNA yielded cDNA as the sequencing template. Using immunoSEQ multiplex PCR, the repertoire was profiled, and TCRdb retains in-frame clones only, with some absent. The table records 95,000 to 110,000 clones, 84% of them present only once. Treatment of the sample: oral pan-JAK inhibitor, 5-10 mg twice daily. The clonotype was recovered from a human donor with alopecia areata. This material consisted of CD8+ T cells sorted from blood, taken at week 24, from a patient treated with tofacitinib.

The CDR3 sequence is CASSRTGTSADEQYF. CDR3 in DNA: TGTGCCAGCAGCCGAACAGGGACTAGCGCGGACGAGCAGTACTTC. The V call is TRBV4-2, the J call TRBJ2-7; TRBD2 matches 10 bases. With V trimmed by 4 bases and J by 5 bases, 8 bases remained unmatched. Per the germline V gene, CDR1 is LGHNA and CDR2 is YNFKEQ. The CDR3 has 15 residues.